Listed here are 21 T cell receptor beta chains from one sample, sequenced in a study of Graves' ophthalmopathy and Graves' hyperthyroidism. TCR beta CDR3 regions were amplified from RNA transcripts. The library came from an HTBI-primed first-round RT-PCR and a second-round multiplex PCR. TCRdb reprocessed the multiplex PCR reads with MiXCR, giving one entry per CDR3 protein. The sample holds hundreds of thousands of distinct CDR3 sequences; roughly two fifths are singletons and the top ten take 3% to 3.5%. The source material was peripheral blood. These receptors came from an adult man with Graves' ophthalmopathy.

On this clonotype: No conserved phenylalanine or tryptophan ends this CDR3, so it is likely a read error. The chain combines TRBV9 with TRBJ1-2, with a weak D call TRBD1 (5 bases). Germline CDR1 reads SGDLS; CDR2 reads YYNGEE. V was shortened by 3 bases and J by 5 bases, with 11 bases between the two germline ends. The CDR3 extends over 13 amino acids. DNA of the CDR3: TGTGCCAGCAGCGGGACGGGGGGATATGGCTACACCCTC. This encodes CASSGTGGYGYTL.

The chain is built from TRBV2 and TRBJ2-7; D is perhaps TRBD2 (6 bases). Deletions cut 6 bases from V and 6 bases from J, with 21 bases between. Looked up from germline, CDR1 is SNHLY and CDR2 is FYNNEI. This CDR3 has 15 residues. CDR3 in DNA: TGTGCCAGCAGGCCCAGCGGGTGGGCGAACTGCGAGCAGTACTTC. Encoded protein: CASRPSGWANCEQYF.

This clonotype was seen many times. A much larger clone is a single base away; this may be a read error. V usage is TRBV7-2 and J usage is TRBJ1-3; D is undetermined. This CDR3 spans 13 amino acids. Germline CDR1 SGHTA, CDR2 FQGNSA. Trimming cost V 4 bases and J 5 bases, with 9 bases left between them. For the CDR3, the DNA is TGTGCCAGCAGCTCTAGGACCCGAAACACCATATATTTT. Translation gives CASSSRTRNTIYF.

This clonotype was detected a few times. This chain joins TRBV7-2 and TRBJ2-7; 8 bases are shared with TRBD2. Germline lookup yields CDR1 SGHTA and CDR2 FQGNSA. The V and J ends lost 1 base and 1 base, in that order; junction bases with no gene match: 12. This CDR3 is 18 amino acids long. The CDR3 loop is CASSLVRGLGKASYEQYF. The CDR3 DNA sequence: TGTGCCAGCAGCTTAGTGAGGGGACTAGGGAAGGCGTCCTACGAGCAGTACTTC.

Concerning this clonotype: It may be a read error: a sequence one base away is much more abundant. No conserved phenylalanine or tryptophan is present at the end of the CDR3, so a read error is the likely explanation. The V call is TRBV7-2, the J call TRBJ2-7, with TRBD1 as a possible D gene (6 bases). The CDR3 loop spans 15 amino acids. Germline V lookup: CDR1 SGHTA, CDR2 FQGNSA. V lost 2 bases and J 0 bases, leaving 11 bases between the germline ends. CDR3 DNA: TGTGCCAGCAGCTTACGCGTGGGGGCCTCCTACGAGCAGTACCTC. Translated: CASSLRVGASYEQYL.

The chain is built from TRBV20-1 and TRBJ1-4, with a weak D call TRBD1 (5 bases). Deletions cut 5 bases from V and 8 bases from J, with 15 bases between. Germline V gene lookup returns CDR1 DFQATT and CDR2 SNEGSKA (reference sequence). This CDR3 spans 13 amino acids. The CDR3 is CSAGLGAGEKLFF. The CDR3 coding sequence is TGCAGTGCTGGCCTAGGGGCGGGAGAAAAACTGTTTTTT.

The chain joins TRBV30 to TRBJ2-7, with 7 bases lining up with TRBD1. The length of the CDR3 is 13 residues. The ends lost 3 bases at V and 4 bases at J; junction bases unmatched: 6. Germline V gene lookup returns CDR1 GTSNPN and CDR2 SVGIG (reference sequence). The CDR3, as DNA: TGTGCCTGGAGGAGGGACAGCCATTACGAGCAGTACTTC. This translates into CAWRRDSHYEQYF.

This clonotype was detected a few times. The chain carries TRBV20-1 and TRBJ2-6; a possible D gene is TRBD2 (6 bases). The CDR3 is 16 residues long. Germline V gene sequence: CDR1 DFQATT, CDR2 SNEGSKA (reference sequence). Between the trimmed V and J ends, which lost 1 base and 1 base, there was a span of 11 bases. CDR3 DNA: TGCAGTGCTAGAGGGAGGGAATGGTCTGGGGCCAACGTCCTGACTTTC. Protein product: CSARGREWSGANVLTF.

As regards this clonotype: Possible read error: a much larger clone is one base away. V and J are TRBV25-1 and TRBJ2-5; possible D gene TRBD2, 6 bases. The CDR3 runs 14 residues. In germline, CDR1 is MGHDK, CDR2 SYGVNS. Trimming pared 5 bases from V and 5 bases from J, leaving 15 bases between. CDR3 region: CASSLADPHETQYF. CDR3 in DNA: TGTGCCAGCAGTTTAGCGGATCCCCACGAGACCCAGTACTTC. Full variable domain (remainder filled in from reference TRBV25-1 and TRBJ2-5): EADIYQTPRYLVIGTGKKITLECSQTMGHDKMYWYQQDPGMELHLIHYSYGVNSTEKGDLSSESTVSRIRTEHFPLTLESARPSHTSQYLCASSLADPHETQYFGPGTRLLVL.

The chain carries TRBV20-1 and TRBJ2-7, with D possibly being TRBD2 (6 bases). From germline, CDR1 is DFQATT and CDR2 SNEGSKA (reference sequence). V shed 5 bases and J shed 3 bases, with 20 bases lying between them. The CDR3 covers 15 residues. The CDR3 region has the DNA TGCAGTGCTCCCCCTGGAGGGGACGGAGGCTACGAGCAGTACTTC. The encoded protein is CSAPPGGDGGYEQYF.

The rearrangement joins TRBV2 to TRBJ1-2; 12 nucleotides line up with TRBD1. Germline assignment: CDR1 SNHLY and CDR2 FYNNEI. V gave up 6 bases and J gave up 5 bases; unmatched junction bases: 10. This CDR3 has 16 residues. CDR3 nucleotides: TGTGCCAGCAGCCCGACCGGGACAGGGGGCGCATATGGCTACACCTTC. It yields the protein CASSPTGTGGAYGYTF.

This clonotype appeared once. The chain has TRBV29-1 and TRBJ2-5; TRBD2 matches 10 bases. The CDR3 extends over 15 amino acids. Germline CDR1 SQVTM, CDR2 ANQGSEA. The CDR3 reads CSPRSGLAVQETQYF. In nucleotides, the CDR3 is TGCAGTCCTAGATCCGGACTAGCGGTACAAGAGACCCAGTACTTC.

This clonotype was seen at least ten times. The gene calls are TRBV5-1 and TRBJ2-7; D is undetermined. Germline CDR1 SGHRS, CDR2 YFSETQ. The CDR3 is 15 residues long. Trimming stripped 0 bases from V and 2 bases from J, with 12 bases between. CDR3 loop: CASSLAATATYEQYF. The CDR3 DNA is TGCGCCAGCAGCTTGGCCGCGACGGCTACCTACGAGCAGTACTTC.

This clonotype was counted at least ten times. The rearrangement joins TRBV7-2 to TRBJ1-1; 8 bases agree with TRBD1. The trim removed 5 bases at V and 2 bases at J, leaving 4 bases unmatched. Germline V gene lookup returns CDR1 SGHTA and CDR2 FQGNSA. The CDR3 extends over 14 amino acids. CDR3 sequence reads: CASSQGARNTEAFF. The DNA of the CDR3 is TGTGCCAGCAGCCAGGGGGCTAGAAACACTGAAGCTTTCTTT.

The CDR3 DNA sequence: TGTGCCTGGAGCGGGGGATATAGCAATCAGCCCCAGCATTTT. Translating it yields CAWSGGYSNQPQHF. This chain connects TRBV19 to TRBJ1-5, with a weak D call TRBD1 (5 bases). Germline values: CDR1 LNHDA, CDR2 SQIVND (reference sequence). This CDR3 region has 14 residues. Trimming shortened V by 11 bases and J by 0 bases, and 14 bases separated the two germline ends.

A single count supports this clonotype. V is TRBV19 and J is TRBJ1-5; 8 bases line up with TRBD1. CDR1 is LNHDA and CDR2 is SQIVND in the germline V gene (reference sequence). Trimming cost V 10 bases and J 5 bases; bases outside gene matches: 10. This CDR3 region has 14 residues. This CDR3 reads CATRRQGSDQPQHF. For the CDR3, the DNA is TGTGCCACCAGGAGACAGGGGTCTGATCAGCCCCAGCATTTT. Combining the CDR3 with reference TRBV19 and TRBJ1-5 gives the whole variable domain DGGITQSPKYLFRKEGQNVTLSCEQNLNHDAMYWYRQDPGQGLRLIYYSQIVNDFQKGDIAEGYSVSREKKESFPLTVTSAQKNPTAFYLCATRRQGSDQPQHFGDGTRLSIL.

This clonotype was detected many times. This sequence joins TRBV5-6 and TRBJ1-2; D not certain. This CDR3 contains 13 residues. V was shortened by 4 bases and J by 4 bases, with 11 bases between the two germline ends. In germline, CDR1 is SGHDT, CDR2 YYEEEE. CDR3 nucleotides: TGTGCCAGCAGCCTGGCTGGGGTCTATGGCTACACCTTC. Protein: CASSLAGVYGYTF.

Many counts were recorded for this clonotype. The genes are TRBV19 and TRBJ2-5; TRBD2 might be the D (6 bases). Per germline, CDR1 LNHDA and CDR2 SQIVND (reference sequence). This CDR3 spans 15 amino acids. V was trimmed by 3 bases and J by 2 bases, leaving 13 bases between them. The CDR3 is CASSIVWEEQETQYF. The CDR3, as DNA: TGTGCCAGTAGTATTGTTTGGGAGGAACAAGAGACCCAGTACTTC. The full variable domain, with the rest looked up from reference TRBV19 and TRBJ2-5, is DGGITQSPKYLFRKEGQNVTLSCEQNLNHDAMYWYRQDPGQGLRLIYYSQIVNDFQKGDIAEGYSVSREKKESFPLTVTSAQKNPTAFYLCASSIVWEEQETQYFGPGTRLLVL.

This clonotype was detected ten times or more. V is TRBV5-1 and J is TRBJ2-5; 8 positions agree with TRBD1. V shed 3 bases and J 3 bases; nucleotides not matched to a gene: 1. The CDR3 length is 13 residues. CDR1 is SGHRS, CDR2 YFSETQ, per germline. CDR3 residues: CASSSGQEETQYF. Written as DNA, the CDR3 is TGCGCCAGCAGCTCGGGACAGGAAGAGACCCAGTACTTC.

The CDR3 is CASSQPDRGPDTQYF. CDR3 coding DNA: TGTGCCAGCAGCCAACCGGACAGGGGCCCAGATACGCAGTATTTT. This sequence joins TRBV11-2 and TRBJ2-3, with 9 bases fitting TRBD1. This CDR3 contains 15 residues. Germline V gene data show CDR1 as SGHAT and CDR2 as FQNNGV. With 5 bases clipped from V and 4 bases from J, the junction kept 7 bases outside the gene matches. Using reference TRBV11-2 and TRBJ2-3 for the parts outside the CDR3, the full variable domain is EAGVAQSPRYKIIEKRQSVAFWCNPISGHATLYWYQQILGQGPKLLIQFQNNGVVDDSQLPKDRFSAERLKGVDSTLKIQPAKLEDSAVYLCASSQPDRGPDTQYFGPGTRLTVL.

The chain recombines TRBV7-3 with TRBJ1-1; tentative D call: TRBD1 (5 bases). The CDR3 loop spans 16 amino acids. Trimming shortened V by 2 bases and J by 1 base, and 14 bases separated the two germline ends. Germline values: CDR1 SGHTA, CDR2 FQGTGA. In nucleotides, the CDR3 is TGTGCCAGCAGCTTAGCCGGGACTAGGTGGAACACTGAAGCTTTCTTT. Its protein is CASSLAGTRWNTEAFF.